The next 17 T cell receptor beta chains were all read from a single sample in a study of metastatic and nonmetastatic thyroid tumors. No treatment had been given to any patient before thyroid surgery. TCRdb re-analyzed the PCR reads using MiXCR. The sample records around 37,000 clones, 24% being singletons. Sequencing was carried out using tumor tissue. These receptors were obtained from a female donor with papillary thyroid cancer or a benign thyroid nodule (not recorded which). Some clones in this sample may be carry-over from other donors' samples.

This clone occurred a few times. The CDR3 DNA reads as TGTGCCAGTAGAAACAGGGTTTCAACTAATGAAAAACTGTTTTTT. This sequence encodes CASRNRVSTNEKLFF. This chain joins TRBV19 and TRBJ1-4, with D maybe TRBD1 (6 bases). The CDR3 sequence is 15 residues long. V was clipped by 6 bases and J by 0 bases, with 11 bases between them. CDR1 is LNHDA and CDR2 is SQIVND in the germline V gene (reference sequence).

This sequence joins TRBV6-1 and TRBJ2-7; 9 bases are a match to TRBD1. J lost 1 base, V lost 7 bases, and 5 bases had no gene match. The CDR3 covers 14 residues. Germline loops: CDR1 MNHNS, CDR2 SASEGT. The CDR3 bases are TGTGCCAGCACCCCCGGGACAGGGTCCTACGAGCAGTACTTC. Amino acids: CASTPGTGSYEQYF.

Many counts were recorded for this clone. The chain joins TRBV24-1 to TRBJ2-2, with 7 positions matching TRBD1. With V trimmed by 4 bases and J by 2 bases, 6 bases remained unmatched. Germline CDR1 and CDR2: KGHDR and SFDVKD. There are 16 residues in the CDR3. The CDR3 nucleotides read TGTGCCACCAGTGACCCCGGGACAGTAAACACCGGGGAGCTGTTTTTT. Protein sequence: CATSDPGTVNTGELFF.

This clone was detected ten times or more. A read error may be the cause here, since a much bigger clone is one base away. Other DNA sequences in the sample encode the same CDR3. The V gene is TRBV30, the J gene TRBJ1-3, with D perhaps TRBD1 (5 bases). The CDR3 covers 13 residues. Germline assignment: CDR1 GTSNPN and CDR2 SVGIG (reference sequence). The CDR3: CAWTQVSGNTIYF. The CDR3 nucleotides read TGTGCCTGGACACAGGTCTCTGGAAACACCATATACTTT.

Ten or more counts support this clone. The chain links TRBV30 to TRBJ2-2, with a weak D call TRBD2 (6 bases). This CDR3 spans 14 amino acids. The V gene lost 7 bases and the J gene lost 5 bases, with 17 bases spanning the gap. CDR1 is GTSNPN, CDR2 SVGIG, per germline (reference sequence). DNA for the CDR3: TGTGCCTCCACCCGGGACGGAGGGACCGGGGAGCTGTTTTTT. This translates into CASTRDGGTGELFF.

The CDR3 here is CSASLVNQPQHF. The CDR3 coding sequence is TGCAGTGCCTCCTTGGTAAATCAGCCCCAGCATTTT. The chain combines TRBV20-1 with TRBJ1-5; the D is unclear. CDR1 and CDR2 from the germline V gene are DFQATT and SNEGSKA (reference sequence). The CDR3 runs 12 residues. V dropped 6 bases and J dropped 4 bases, with 10 bases sitting between them.

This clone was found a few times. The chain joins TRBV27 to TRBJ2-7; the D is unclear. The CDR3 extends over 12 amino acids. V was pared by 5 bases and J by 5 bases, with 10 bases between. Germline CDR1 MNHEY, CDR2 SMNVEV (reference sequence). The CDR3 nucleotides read TGTGCCAGCAGTACCGGCTTCCACGAGCAGTACTTC. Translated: CASSTGFHEQYF.

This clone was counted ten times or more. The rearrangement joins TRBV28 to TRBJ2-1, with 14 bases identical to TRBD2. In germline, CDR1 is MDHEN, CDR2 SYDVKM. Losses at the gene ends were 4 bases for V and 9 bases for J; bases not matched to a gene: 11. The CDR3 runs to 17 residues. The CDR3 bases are TGTGCCAGCAGTTCCCACGGGACTAGCGGGAGTGGGAGTGAGCAGTTCTTC. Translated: CASSSHGTSGSGSEQFF.

The CDR3, as DNA: TGTGCCACCCAAGACAGGGCCAACACTGAAGCTTTCTTT. Translation: CATQDRANTEAFF. The chain joins TRBV15 to TRBJ1-1; TRBD1 matches at 7 bases. Trimming removed 8 bases from V and 2 bases from J; junction bases left unmatched: 5. The length of the CDR3 is 13 residues. Germline V gives CDR1 LNHNV, CDR2 YYDKDF (reference sequence). The full variable domain, in which reference TRBV15 and TRBJ1-1 provide the parts outside the CDR3, is DAMVIQNPRYQVTQFGKPVTLSCSQTLNHNVMYWYQQKSSQAPKLLFHYYDKDFNNEADTPDNFQSRRPNTSFCFLDIRSPGLGDTAMYLCATQDRANTEAFFGQGTRLTVV.

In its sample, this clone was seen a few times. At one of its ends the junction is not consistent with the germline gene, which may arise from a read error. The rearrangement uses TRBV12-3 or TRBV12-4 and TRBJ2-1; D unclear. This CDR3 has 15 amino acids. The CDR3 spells CASSLAGGPYHEQFF. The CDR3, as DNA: TGTGCCAGCAGTTTAGCAGGTGGCCCCTACCATGAGCAGTTCTTC.

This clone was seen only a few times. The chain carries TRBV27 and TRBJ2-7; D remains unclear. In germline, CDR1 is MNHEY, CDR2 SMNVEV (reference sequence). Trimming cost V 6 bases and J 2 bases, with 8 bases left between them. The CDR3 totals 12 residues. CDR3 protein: CASSSHAYEQYF. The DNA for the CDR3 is TGTGCCAGCAGCTCACACGCCTACGAGCAGTACTTC.

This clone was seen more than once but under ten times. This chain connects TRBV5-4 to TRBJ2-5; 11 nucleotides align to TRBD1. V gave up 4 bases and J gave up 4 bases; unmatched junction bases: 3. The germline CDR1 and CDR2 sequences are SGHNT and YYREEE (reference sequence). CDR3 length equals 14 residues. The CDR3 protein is CASSRDRGAETQYF. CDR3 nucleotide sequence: TGTGCCAGCAGCCGGGACAGGGGGGCAGAGACCCAGTACTTC.

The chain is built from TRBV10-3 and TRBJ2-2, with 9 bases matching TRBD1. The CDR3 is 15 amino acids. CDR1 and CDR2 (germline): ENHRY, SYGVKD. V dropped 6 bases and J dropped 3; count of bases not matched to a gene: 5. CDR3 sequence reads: CAISGDRVDTGELFF. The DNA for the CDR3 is TGTGCCATCAGCGGGGACAGGGTCGACACCGGGGAGCTGTTTTTT.

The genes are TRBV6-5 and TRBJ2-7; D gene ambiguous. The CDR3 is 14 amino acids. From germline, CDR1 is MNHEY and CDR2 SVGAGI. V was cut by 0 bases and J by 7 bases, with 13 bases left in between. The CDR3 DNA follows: TGTGCCAGCAGTTACTCTGGCCCAAGGAATGAGCAGTACTTC. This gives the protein CASSYSGPRNEQYF.

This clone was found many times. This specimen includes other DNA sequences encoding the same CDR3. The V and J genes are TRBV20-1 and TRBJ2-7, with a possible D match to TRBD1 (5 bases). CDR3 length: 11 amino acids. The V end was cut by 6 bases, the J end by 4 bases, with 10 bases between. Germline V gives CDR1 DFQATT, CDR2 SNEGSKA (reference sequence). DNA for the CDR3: TGCAGTGCGGCTACAGGTTACGAGCAGTACTTC. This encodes CSAATGYEQYF.

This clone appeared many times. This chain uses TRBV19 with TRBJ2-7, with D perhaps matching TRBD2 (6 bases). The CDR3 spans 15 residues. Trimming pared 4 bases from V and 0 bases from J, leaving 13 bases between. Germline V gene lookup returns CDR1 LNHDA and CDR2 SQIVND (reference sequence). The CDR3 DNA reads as TGTGCCAGTAGTAAGGGACGGGAGTGCTCCTACGAGCAGTACTTC. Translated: CASSKGRECSYEQYF.

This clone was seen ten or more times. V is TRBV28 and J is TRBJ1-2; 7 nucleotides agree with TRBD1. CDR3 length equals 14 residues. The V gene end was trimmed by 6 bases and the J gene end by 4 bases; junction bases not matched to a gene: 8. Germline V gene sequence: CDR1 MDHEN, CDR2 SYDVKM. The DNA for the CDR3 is TGTGCCAGCAGCATATCGACAGGGAGCTATGGCTACACCTTC. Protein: CASSISTGSYGYTF.